A selection of T cell receptor beta chains follows, all from one sample in a study of T cells after yellow fever vaccination. TCRdb used MiXCR to reprocess the 5' RACE reads, holding one entry per CDR3 protein. The profile shows around 67,000 distinct CDR3 sequences, around 7% of them singletons. Here the sequenced sample was CD8+ T cells sorted from PBMCs, taken around 5 days after the first yellow fever vaccination. These receptors all stem from a man aged 18 to 35 who received the YFV17D yellow fever vaccine. CDR3s include the opening cysteine and the closing phenylalanine or tryptophan. A D gene is named only where the DNA matches it firmly. Only part of the rows carry a size: once, few, many, or a class if the clone is expanded.

d_call j_call v_call clone_size cdr3_nt cdr3_aa
- TRBJ2-7 TRBV27 - TGTGCCAGCAGTGACCGACTAGGGTGGGCCTACGAGCAGTACTTC CASSDRLGWAYEQYF
- TRBJ1-6 TRBV12-3/TRBV12-4 few TGTGCCAGCAGTTCAGGGGCTTCACCCCTCCACTTT CASSSGASPLHF
- TRBJ2-2 TRBV4-3 many TGCGCCAGCAGCCAATTGGTGGGGTCGTGGTACGGGGAGCTGTTTTTT CASSQLVGSWYGELFF
- TRBJ2-7 TRBV7-2 - TGTGCCAGCAGCTCTGTGGGGGAACCGACCTACGAGCAGTACTTC CASSSVGEPTYEQYF
TRBD1 TRBJ1-1 TRBV20-1 many TGCAGTGCTAGAGGTAGACAGGGGAAGACTGAAGCTTTCTTT CSARGRQGKTEAFF
- TRBJ2-3 TRBV6-6 many TGTGCCAGCAGCCCAAGAGTCCGTACGCAGTATTTT CASSPRVRTQYF
- TRBJ1-3 TRBV7-6 few TGTGCCAGCAGCCAAGGACGTGGTGTGGGAAACACCATATATTTT CASSQGRGVGNTIYF
TRBD1 TRBJ1-5 TRBV6-5 - TGTGCCAGCAGTTCGGGACAGCCCAGCAATCAGCCCCAGCATTTT CASSSGQPSNQPQHF
- TRBJ2-7 TRBV7-2 - TGTGCCAGCAGCCAGGAGGGGCTCAGGTCCTACGAGCAGTACTTC CASSQEGLRSYEQYF
TRBD2 TRBJ2-1 TRBV9 - TGTGCCAGCAGCCCCGGAGGAGTCGGCGGGGGGTACAATGAGCAGTTCTTC CASSPGGVGGGYNEQFF
- TRBJ2-5 TRBV11-2 many TGTGCCAGCAGCTTAGATAATAGGGCCAGGGAAGAGACCCAGTACTTC CASSLDNRAREETQYF
TRBD1 TRBJ2-3 TRBV14 - TGTGCCAGCAGCCTACCGGACAGGGGCGGCACAGATACGCAGTATTTT CASSLPDRGGTDTQYF
- TRBJ2-7 TRBV6-2/TRBV6-3 few TGTGCCAGCAGTTACTCCCTGTACTACGAGCAGTACTTC CASSYSLYYEQYF
- TRBJ2-1 TRBV7-2 many TGTGCCAGCAGCTTACCCCAGGGTGGGCCCTACAATGAGCAGTTCTTC CASSLPQGGPYNEQFF
TRBD1 TRBJ1-6 TRBV6-2/TRBV6-3 many TGTGCCAGCAGTTCCGAGTCCTGGGACAGAAGCCTCCACTTT CASSSESWDRSLHF
TRBD2 TRBJ2-1 TRBV7-8 many TGTGCCAGCAGCTTACCCCGCGGGGGGGCCAGTACTTACAATGAGCAGTTCTTC CASSLPRGGASTYNEQFF
- TRBJ2-1 TRBV15 many TGTGCCACCAGCAACAAGGGGACGCCCTACAATGAGCAGTTCTTC CATSNKGTPYNEQFF
TRBD2 TRBJ2-1 TRBV4-1 few TGCGCCAGCAGCCAAGTACGCGGGGGGGCTGGTGAGCAGTTCTTC CASSQVRGGAGEQFF